One and the same sample provided the 28 T cell receptor beta chains below, sequenced in a study of T cell repertoires in cytomegalovirus infection. Their cognate antigens are unknown. TCRdb passed the reads through MiXCR, listing each CDR3 protein once. The sample lists about 340,000 distinct CDR3 sequences, almost 30% seen once, with around 20% in the top ten. The sample consisted of cultured PBMCs, taken from culture after CMV antigen stimulation. These receptors were taken from a human donor in good health (CMV status not recorded). Some clones in this sample may be carry-over from other donors' samples.

This chain connects TRBV7-9 to TRBJ2-7; no reliable D call. Between the trimmed V and J ends, which lost 3 bases and 1 base, there was a span of 10 bases. The CDR3 has 14 amino acids. Germline V gives CDR1 SEHNR, CDR2 FQNEAQ (reference sequence). CDR3 nucleotides: TGTGCCAGCAGCTTCGGGCAGGAATCCTACGAGCAGTACTTC. This sequence encodes CASSFGQESYEQYF.

The rearrangement uses TRBV27 and TRBJ1-6; D not resolved. The germline gives CDR1 MNHEY, CDR2 SMNVEV (reference sequence). The CDR3 contains 15 residues. V lost 3 bases to trimming and J lost 7 bases, with 13 bases between them. The CDR3 is CASSLEGDRNSPLHF. CDR3 DNA sequence: TGTGCCAGCAGTTTGGAGGGAGATCGGAATTCACCCCTCCACTTT.

This clonotype was counted a few times. The V call is TRBV12-3 or TRBV12-4, the J call TRBJ2-1; 14 bases are shared with TRBD2. The CDR3 is 17 amino acids. The V segment lost 4 bases and the J segment 5 bases; nucleotides outside the gene matches: 7. The CDR3: CASSWTSGGRGNNEQFF. DNA of the CDR3: TGTGCCAGCAGTTGGACTAGCGGGGGGCGTGGGAACAATGAGCAGTTCTTC.

The sample holds a few counts of this clonotype. This chain links TRBV28 with TRBJ2-1; D is undetermined. Trimming left V 8 bases short and J 7 bases short, with 18 bases between. This CDR3 spans 14 amino acids. In germline, CDR1 is MDHEN, CDR2 SYDVKM. The CDR3: CASFAEASWNEQFF. The CDR3 DNA follows: TGTGCCAGCTTCGCCGAGGCCAGCTGGAATGAGCAGTTCTTC.

This clonotype was counted ten times or more. The genes are TRBV7-8 and TRBJ1-5, with 7 bases that match TRBD1. After removal of 5 bases from V and 2 bases from J, the junction contained 9 bases not matched to a gene. This CDR3 spans 16 amino acids. Germline CDR1 and CDR2: SGHVS and FQNEAQ. CDR3 in DNA: TGTGCCAGCAGCGCCTCCAGGGGGAAGGGCAATCAGCCCCAGCATTTT. Its protein is CASSASRGKGNQPQHF.

Only one count was recorded for this clonotype. The chain has TRBV19 and TRBJ2-1, with 8 bases fitting TRBD2. The V gene's germline CDR1 is LNHDA and CDR2 SQIVND (reference sequence). V was pared by 0 bases and J by 9 bases, with 7 bases of the junction left unmatched. The CDR3 has 15 residues. The DNA for the CDR3 is TGTGCCAGTAGTATAGATCCCACTAGCGGAAGTGAGCAGTTCTTC. Translated: CASSIDPTSGSEQFF.

This clonotype was counted between two and nine times. This sequence joins TRBV19 and TRBJ2-5; 8 nucleotides agree with TRBD1. The CDR3 loop spans 12 amino acids. After removal of 8 bases from V and 4 bases from J, the junction contained 3 bases not matched to a gene. Germline lookup yields CDR1 LNHDA and CDR2 SQIVND (reference sequence). The CDR3 DNA reads as TGTGCCAGTCAGGGGGCCGTAGAGACCCAGTACTTC. Protein: CASQGAVETQYF.

This clonotype was seen only once. This rearrangement joins TRBV7-4 to TRBJ2-7, with D uncertain. The CDR3 contains 12 residues. V lost 1 base and J lost 7, with 8 bases in between. Germline V gene sequence: CDR1 SGHVT, CDR2 SQSDAQ. In nucleotides, the CDR3 is TGTGCCAGCAGCTTAGGGGCGGAAGAGCAGTACTTC. This encodes CASSLGAEEQYF.

The genes are TRBV5-1 and TRBJ2-1; 12 bases are a match to TRBD2. CDR1 is SGHRS, CDR2 YFSETQ, per germline. V shed 4 bases, J shed 8 bases, and the junction held 7 bases outside the gene matches. This CDR3 has 15 amino acids. The CDR3, as DNA: TGCGCCAGCAGCGGGGGACTAGCGGGTCTCGATGAGCAGTTCTTC. It codes for CASSGGLAGLDEQFF.

The chain couples TRBV7-9 to TRBJ1-2, with 8 bases that match TRBD1. Germline V CDR1 and CDR2: SEHNR, FQNEAQ (reference sequence). V was pared by 2 bases and J by 8 bases, with 7 bases of the junction left unmatched. The CDR3 contains 14 residues. The chain's CDR3 is CASSLLSGGTGYTF. In DNA, the CDR3 is TGTGCCAGCAGCTTATTGTCAGGGGGCACGGGCTACACCTTC.

This clonotype has a handful of counts. The rearrangement links TRBV28 to TRBJ1-3, with TRBD1 identical over 8 bases. The junction had 6 bases not matched to a gene; V was cut back by 5 bases and J by 0 bases. The CDR3 contains 16 residues. The germline V gene has CDR1 MDHEN and CDR2 SYDVKM. CDR3 DNA: TGTGCCAGCAGTCTGACAGGGGTCCACTCTGGAAACACCATATATTTT. It codes for CASSLTGVHSGNTIYF.

This chain connects TRBV6-6 to TRBJ2-1; 9 bases line up with TRBD1. The V gene end was trimmed by 5 bases and the J gene end by 3 bases; junction bases not matched to a gene: 8. Germline CDR1 reads MNHNY; CDR2 reads SVGAGI (reference sequence). This CDR3 is built from 16 residues. CDR3 sequence: CASSRGRDRVYNEQFF. Here the CDR3 DNA reads TGTGCCAGCAGTCGAGGGAGGGACAGGGTCTACAATGAGCAGTTCTTC.

The V gene is TRBV29-1, the J gene TRBJ2-2, with a weak D call TRBD1 (6 bases). Germline assignment: CDR1 SQVTM and CDR2 ANQGSEA. This CDR3 has 14 residues. The V and J ends lost 3 bases and 2 bases respectively, with 10 bases between them. This CDR3 is CSVDLDSNTGELFF. DNA for the CDR3: TGCAGCGTTGATTTGGACAGTAACACCGGGGAGCTGTTTTTT.

This clonotype was detected a few times. Germline is not matched at one junction end, which may reflect a read error. The gene calls are TRBV12-3 or TRBV12-4 and TRBJ1-1; TRBD1 aligns across 7 bases. The CDR3 has 12 residues. Written as DNA, the CDR3 is TGTGCCAGCAGTTTACCCGAGACAGGGAGTCCTTTT. Amino acid sequence: CASSLPETGSPF.

This clonotype was counted only a few times. The CDR3 DNA reads TGTGCCAGCAGCCAAGATTTAGACAGTCTCTATGGCTACACCTTC. It codes for CASSQDLDSLYGYTF. V is TRBV14 and J is TRBJ1-2; D might be TRBD1 (5 bases). V was clipped by 0 bases and J by 4 bases, with 12 bases between them. This CDR3 has 15 residues. The germline CDR1 and CDR2 sequences are SGHDN and FVKESK. The full variable domain, completed using reference TRBV14 and TRBJ1-2, is EAGVTQFPSHSVIEKGQTVTLRCDPISGHDNLYWYRRVMGKEIKFLLHFVKESKQDESGMPNNRFLAERTGGTYSTLKVQPAELEDSGVYFCASSQDLDSLYGYTFGSGTRLTVV.

The V and J genes are TRBV7-9 and TRBJ2-7, with D possibly matching TRBD2 (5 bases). Between the trimmed V and J ends, which lost 1 base and 6 bases, there was a span of 13 bases. Germline values: CDR1 SEHNR, CDR2 FQNEAQ (reference sequence). This CDR3 has 14 residues. CDR3 sequence (DNA): TGTGCCAGCAGCTTAGGAGGAGGTCCCCCCGAGCAGTACTTC. As protein: CASSLGGGPPEQYF.

V and J are TRBV20-1 and TRBJ1-2; D is ambiguous. The germline V and J ends were trimmed by 2 bases and 1 base, with 14 bases remaining between them. CDR1 and CDR2 (germline): DFQATT, SNEGSKA (reference sequence). The CDR3 loop spans 15 amino acids. CDR3 in amino acids: CSARLLLHSNYGYTF. Written as DNA, the CDR3 is TGCAGTGCTAGATTACTTCTACACAGTAACTATGGCTACACCTTC.

The chain has TRBV28 and TRBJ2-5; 8 bases agree with TRBD1. Germline V gives CDR1 MDHEN, CDR2 SYDVKM. This CDR3 region has 14 residues. J was trimmed by 5 bases and V by 6 bases; bases with no gene match: 8. CDR3: CASSTGTGSETQYF. CDR3 DNA sequence: TGTGCCAGCAGCACCGGGACAGGAAGTGAGACCCAGTACTTC. Full variable domain (missing parts from reference TRBV28 and TRBJ2-5): DVKVTQSSRYLVKRTGEKVFLECVQDMDHENMFWYRQDPGLGLRLIYFSYDVKMKEKGDIPEGYSVSREKKERFSLILESASTNQTSMYLCASSTGTGSETQYFGPGTRLLVL.

This clonotype was seen ten or more times. The chain joins TRBV6-1 to TRBJ1-6; the D gene is possibly TRBD1 (5 bases). V was shortened by 5 bases and J by 3 bases, with 20 bases between the two germline ends. Per the germline V gene, CDR1 is MNHNS and CDR2 is SASEGT. The CDR3 spans 18 residues. CDR3 residues: CASSSKGKIRLYNSPLHF. CDR3 nucleotides: TGTGCCAGCAGTTCGAAGGGGAAAATCCGACTCTATAATTCACCCCTCCACTTT.

The rearrangement links TRBV3-1 to TRBJ2-2; D is unclear. V lost 3 bases and J 4 bases, leaving 6 bases between the germline ends. This CDR3 has 13 amino acids. Germline assignment: CDR1 LGHDT and CDR2 YNNKEL (reference sequence). For the CDR3, the DNA is TGTGCCAGCAGCCATGTCAGCACCGGGGAGCTGTTTTTT. Translation: CASSHVSTGELFF. Variable domain in full (rest from reference TRBV3-1 and TRBJ2-2): DTAVSQTPKYLVTQMGNDKSIKCEQNLGHDTMYWYKQDSKKFLKIMFSYNNKELIINETVPNRFSPKSPDKAHLNLHINSLELGDSAVYFCASSHVSTGELFFGEGSRLTVL.

The chain uses TRBV7-6 and TRBJ2-6; D perhaps matches TRBD2 (5 bases). V was shortened by 1 base and J by 3 bases, with 7 bases between the two germline ends. CDR3 length: 15 residues. The germline gives CDR1 SGHVS, CDR2 FNYEAQ. CDR3 loop: CASSLGSGGANVLTF. The DNA for the CDR3 is TGTGCCAGCAGCTTAGGGAGCGGTGGGGCCAACGTCCTGACTTTC.

The chain combines TRBV6-1 with TRBJ2-7; 8 bases are a match to TRBD2. The CDR3 spans 14 residues. Germline CDR1 is MNHNS and CDR2 is SASEGT. The trim removed 5 bases at V and 6 bases at J, leaving 9 bases unmatched. The CDR3 is CASSRTSRTGEQYF. The CDR3 nucleotides are TGTGCCAGCAGTCGGACTAGCAGAACAGGCGAGCAGTACTTC.

V usage is TRBV20-1 and J usage is TRBJ2-1; D remains unclear. The length of the CDR3 is 15 residues. CDR1 and CDR2 from the germline V gene are DFQATT and SNEGSKA (reference sequence). Trimming took off 7 bases at V and 4 bases at J, with 20 bases between the two ends. The chain's CDR3 is CSVPLPGSNYNEQFF. CDR3 in DNA: TGCAGTGTCCCCCTCCCGGGCAGTAATTACAATGAGCAGTTCTTC.

In this sample, this clonotype turned up once. The junction and the germline gene differ at one end; a read error may be behind it. The V and J genes are TRBV27 and TRBJ2-6; TRBD1 matches 10 bases. Germline lookup yields CDR1 MNHEY and CDR2 SMNVEV (reference sequence). CDR3 length: 16 residues. The DNA of the CDR3 is TGCGGTCTAGACAGGGGGCGCTGGTCTGGGGCCAACGTCCTGACTTTC. This codes for CGLDRGRWSGANVLTF.

V gene TRBV4-1 combines with J gene TRBJ2-2; D remains ambiguous. This CDR3 region has 11 residues. With 6 bases removed from V and 7 bases from J, the gap between germline ends came to 6 bases. Germline CDR1 and CDR2: MGHRA and YSYEKL. The CDR3 DNA is TGCGCCAGCAGTGACGGCGGGGAGCTGTTTTTT. Its protein is CASSDGGELFF.

This chain uses TRBV27 with TRBJ2-7; D is unresolved. Germline CDR1 and CDR2: MNHEY and SMNVEV (reference sequence). Trimming stripped 5 bases from V and 11 bases from J, with 19 bases between. The CDR3 extends over 13 amino acids. CDR3 sequence reads: CASSRPGRTSEYF. As DNA, the CDR3 is TGTGCCAGCAGTCGACCCGGACGCACGAGCGAGTACTTC.

This clonotype was picked up a small number of times. The chain recombines TRBV19 with TRBJ2-7, with 8 bases matching TRBD2. There are 13 residues in the CDR3. The germline V gene has CDR1 LNHDA and CDR2 SQIVND (reference sequence). V lost 8 bases, J lost 4 bases, and 7 bases stayed unmatched. The CDR3 region has the DNA TGTGCCAGTCGGGAGAGCGGGAGTTACGAGCAGTACTTC. This translates into CASRESGSYEQYF.

The sample holds a few counts of this clonotype. This sequence joins TRBV20-1 and TRBJ2-7, with TRBD1 identical over 9 bases. CDR3 length: 15 amino acids. Germline trimming cut 0 bases from V and 3 bases from J; bases unmatched to any gene: 6. Germline V gene data show CDR1 as DFQATT and CDR2 as SNEGSKA (reference sequence). In DNA form, the CDR3 reads TGCAGTGCTAGAGATTCACGGACAGGGGACTACGAGCAGTACTTC. This gives the protein CSARDSRTGDYEQYF.